The TCR beta chain described here comes from a study of T cell repertoires and Cas9 in healthy adults. The assay was immunoSEQ multiplex PCR, and TCRdb's table has in-frame clones only and misses some. Among some 14,000 clones listed, around nine tenths were seen once. With 1 base removed from V and 2 bases from J, the gap between germline ends came to 9 bases. CDR1 and CDR2 (germline): LNHNV, YYDKDF (reference sequence). The CDR3 is 14 residues long. Sample: Tregs (CD4+, CD25+, CD127-, CD137-, CD154-) from PBMCs; culture status not recorded. This receptor was taken from a human donor in good health. This sequence joins TRBV15 and TRBJ2-7; TRBD1 might be the D (6 bases). The CDR3 here is CATSRATGTYEQYF. The DNA for the CDR3 is TGTGCCACCAGCAGAGCGACAGGAACCTACGAGCAGTACTTC. Using reference TRBV15 and TRBJ2-7 for the parts outside the CDR3, the full variable domain is DAMVIQNPRYQVTQFGKPVTLSCSQTLNHNVMYWYQQKSSQAPKLLFHYYDKDFNNEADTPDNFQSRRPNTSFCFLDIRSPGLGDTAMYLCATSRATGTYEQYFGPGTRLTVT.